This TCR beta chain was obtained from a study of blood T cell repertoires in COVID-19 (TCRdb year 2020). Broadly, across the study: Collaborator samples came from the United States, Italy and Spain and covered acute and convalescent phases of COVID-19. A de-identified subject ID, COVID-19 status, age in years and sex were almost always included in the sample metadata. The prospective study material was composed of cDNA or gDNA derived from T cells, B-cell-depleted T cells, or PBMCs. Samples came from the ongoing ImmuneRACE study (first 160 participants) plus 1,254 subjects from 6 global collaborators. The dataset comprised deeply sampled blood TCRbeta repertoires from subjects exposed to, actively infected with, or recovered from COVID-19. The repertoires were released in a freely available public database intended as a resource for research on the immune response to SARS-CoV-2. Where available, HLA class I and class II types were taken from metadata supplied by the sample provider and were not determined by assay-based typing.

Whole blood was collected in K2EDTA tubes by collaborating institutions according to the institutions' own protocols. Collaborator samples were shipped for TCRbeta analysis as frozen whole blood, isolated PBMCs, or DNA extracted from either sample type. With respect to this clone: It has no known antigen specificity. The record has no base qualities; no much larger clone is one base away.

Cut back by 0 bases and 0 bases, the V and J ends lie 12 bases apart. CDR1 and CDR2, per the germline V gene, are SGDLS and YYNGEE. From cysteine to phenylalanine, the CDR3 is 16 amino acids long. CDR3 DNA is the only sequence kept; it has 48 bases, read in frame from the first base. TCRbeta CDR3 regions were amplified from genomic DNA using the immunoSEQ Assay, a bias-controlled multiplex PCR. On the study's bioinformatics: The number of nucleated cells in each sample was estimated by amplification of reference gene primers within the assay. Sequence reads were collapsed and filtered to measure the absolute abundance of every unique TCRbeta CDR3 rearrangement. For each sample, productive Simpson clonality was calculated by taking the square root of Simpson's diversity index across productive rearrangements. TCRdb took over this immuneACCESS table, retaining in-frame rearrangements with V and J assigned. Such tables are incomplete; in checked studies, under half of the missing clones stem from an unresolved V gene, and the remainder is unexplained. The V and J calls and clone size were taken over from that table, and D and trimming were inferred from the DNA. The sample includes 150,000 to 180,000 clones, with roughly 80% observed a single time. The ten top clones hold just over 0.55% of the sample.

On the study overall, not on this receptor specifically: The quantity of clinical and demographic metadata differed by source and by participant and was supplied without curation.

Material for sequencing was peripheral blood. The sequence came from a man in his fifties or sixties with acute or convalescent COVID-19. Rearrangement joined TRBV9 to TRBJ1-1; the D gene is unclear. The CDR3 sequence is CASSVGYSLMNTEAFF. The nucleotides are TGTGCCAGCAGCGTAGGGTACAGCCTCATGAACACTGAAGCTTTCTTT.